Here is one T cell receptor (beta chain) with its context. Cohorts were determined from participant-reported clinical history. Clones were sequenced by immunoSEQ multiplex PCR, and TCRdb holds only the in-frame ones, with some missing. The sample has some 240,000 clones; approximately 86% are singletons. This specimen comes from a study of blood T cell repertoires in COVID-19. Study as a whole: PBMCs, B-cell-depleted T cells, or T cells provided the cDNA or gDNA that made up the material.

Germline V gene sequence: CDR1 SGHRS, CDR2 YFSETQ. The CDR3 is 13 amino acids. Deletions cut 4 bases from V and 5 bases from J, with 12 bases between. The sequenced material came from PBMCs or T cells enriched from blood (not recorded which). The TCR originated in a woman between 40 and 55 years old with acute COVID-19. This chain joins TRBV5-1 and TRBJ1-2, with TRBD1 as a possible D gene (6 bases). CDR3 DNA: TGCGCCAGCAGCACCTCACAGGGTTATGGCTACACCTTC. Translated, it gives CASSTSQGYGYTF.